This TCR beta chain was observed in a study of identical twins. Findings of the study overall: Models predicted too little out-of-frame TCR alpha sharing in monozygotic twins.

Template switching, a step in the protocol, added a universal primer site, and cDNA carried unique molecular identifiers. TCRdb ran MiXCR on the 5' RACE reads and lists one entry per CDR3 protein. The sample has about 900,000 distinct CDR3 sequences, 9% to 15% seen once. This clonotype was detected a few times. Its specificity is unknown. Trimming shortened V by 6 bases and J by 5 bases, and 22 bases separated the two germline ends. The V gene's germline CDR1 is LNHDA and CDR2 SQIVND (reference sequence). The CDR3 sequence is 16 residues long. This sample was shared with a second study, whose subject was yellow fever vaccine responses in identical twins.

This TCR was sampled from a woman between 18 and 30 years old in good health. Material: PBMCs. The chain couples TRBV19 to TRBJ2-5; D call uncertain. CDR3 in amino acids: CASSLRLLSSVETQYF. The CDR3 nucleotides are TGTGCCAGTAGCCTTAGGCTATTGAGCTCGGTGGAGACCCAGTACTTC.